This T cell receptor (beta chain) was captured by sequencing in a study of shared clonotypes between healthy human individuals. The study, taken as a whole, reports: What rarefaction showed was incomplete sorted-subset sequencing despite large depth.

The assay was immunoSEQ multiplex PCR, and TCRdb's table has in-frame clones only and misses some. The data hold a few million clones, with 85% to 95% observed a single time. In this sample, this clone turned up once. What it binds is not known. J was trimmed by 0 bases and V by 5 bases; bases with no gene match: 2. The germline V gene has CDR1 MNHNY and CDR2 SVGAGI (reference sequence). The CDR3 covers 14 residues. Sequenced sample: naive CD4+ T cells from PBMCs. Subset in this sample: CD45RA+ positively selected. The receptor was isolated from a man aged 18 to 35 in good health. Some clones in this sample may be carry-over from other donors' samples. The chain recombines TRBV6-6 with TRBJ2-3; 7 bases fit TRBD1. CDR3 sequence: CASSDRASTDTQYF. The DNA of the CDR3 is TGTGCCAGCAGTGACAGGGCTAGCACAGATACGCAGTATTTT.